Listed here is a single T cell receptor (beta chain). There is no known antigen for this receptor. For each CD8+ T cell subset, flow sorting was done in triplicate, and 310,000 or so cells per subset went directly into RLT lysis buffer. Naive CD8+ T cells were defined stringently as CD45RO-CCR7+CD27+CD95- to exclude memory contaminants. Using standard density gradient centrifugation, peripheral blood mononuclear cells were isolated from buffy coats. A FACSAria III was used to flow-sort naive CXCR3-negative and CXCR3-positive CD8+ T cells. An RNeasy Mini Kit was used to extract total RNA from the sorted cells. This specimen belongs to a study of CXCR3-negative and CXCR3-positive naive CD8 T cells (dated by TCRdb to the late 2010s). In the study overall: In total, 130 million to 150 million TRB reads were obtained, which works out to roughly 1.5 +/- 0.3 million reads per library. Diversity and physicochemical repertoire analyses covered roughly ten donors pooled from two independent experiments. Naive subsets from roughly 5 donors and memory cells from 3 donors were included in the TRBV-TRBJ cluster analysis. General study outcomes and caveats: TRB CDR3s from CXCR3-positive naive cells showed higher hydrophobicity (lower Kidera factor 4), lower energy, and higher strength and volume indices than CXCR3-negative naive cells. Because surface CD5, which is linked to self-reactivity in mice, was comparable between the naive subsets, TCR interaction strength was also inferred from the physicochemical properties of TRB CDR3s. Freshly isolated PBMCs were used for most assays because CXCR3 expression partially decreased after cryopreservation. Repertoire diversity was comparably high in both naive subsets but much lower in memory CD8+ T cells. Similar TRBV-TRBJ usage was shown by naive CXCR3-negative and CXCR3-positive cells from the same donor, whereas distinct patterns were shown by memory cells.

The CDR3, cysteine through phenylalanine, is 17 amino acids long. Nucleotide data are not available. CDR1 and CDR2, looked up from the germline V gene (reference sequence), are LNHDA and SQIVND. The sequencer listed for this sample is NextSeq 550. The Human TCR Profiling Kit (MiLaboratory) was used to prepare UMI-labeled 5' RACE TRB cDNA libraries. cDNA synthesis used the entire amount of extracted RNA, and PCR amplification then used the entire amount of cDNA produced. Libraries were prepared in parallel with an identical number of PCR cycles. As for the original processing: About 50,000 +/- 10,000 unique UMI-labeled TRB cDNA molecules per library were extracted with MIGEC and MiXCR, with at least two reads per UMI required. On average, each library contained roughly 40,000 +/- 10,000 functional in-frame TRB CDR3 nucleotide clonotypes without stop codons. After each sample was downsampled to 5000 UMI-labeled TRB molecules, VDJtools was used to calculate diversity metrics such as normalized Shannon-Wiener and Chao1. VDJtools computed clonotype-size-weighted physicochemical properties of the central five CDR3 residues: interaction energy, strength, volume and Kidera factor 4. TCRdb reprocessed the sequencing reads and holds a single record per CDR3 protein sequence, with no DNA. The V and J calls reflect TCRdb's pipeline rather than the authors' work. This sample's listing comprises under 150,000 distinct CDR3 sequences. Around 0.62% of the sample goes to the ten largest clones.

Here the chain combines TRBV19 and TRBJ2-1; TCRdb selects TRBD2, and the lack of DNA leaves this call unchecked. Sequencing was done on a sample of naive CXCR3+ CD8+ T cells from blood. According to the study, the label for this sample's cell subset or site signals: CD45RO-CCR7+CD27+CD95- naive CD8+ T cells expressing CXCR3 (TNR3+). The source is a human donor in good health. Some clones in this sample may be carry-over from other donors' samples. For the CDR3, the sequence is CASSPSSGGSSYNEQFF.